This note documents a single T cell receptor (beta chain) sequence. The CDR3 sequence is 15 residues long. Trimming cost V 5 bases and J 7 bases; bases outside gene matches: 13. Per the germline V gene, CDR1 is GTSNPN and CDR2 is SVGIG (reference sequence). This specimen comes from a study of shared clonotypes between healthy human individuals. The data were produced by immunoSEQ multiplex PCR, yet TCRdb's version contains in-frame clones alone and is incomplete. Of millions of clones in the sample, over 85% are singletons; the top ten hold under 0.15%. The genes are TRBV30 and TRBJ1-5; 8 bases match TRBD1. This clonotype originated in a man between 18 and 35 years old in good health. The sample consisted of naive CD4+ T cells sorted from blood. Subset in this sample: CD45RA+ positively selected. In nucleotides, the CDR3 is TGTGCCTGGGACAGGGGAAAGGCTCCGGAACAGCCCCAGCATTTT. Its translation is CAWDRGKAPEQPQHF.